This T cell receptor beta chain was identified during a study of blood T cell repertoires in COVID-19 (TCRdb year 2020). About the study as a whole: Samples covering the acute and convalescent phases of COVID-19 were provided by collaborators in the United States, Italy and Spain. The material from the prospective study consisted of cDNA or gDNA derived from T cells, B-cell-depleted T cells, or PBMCs. Nearly every sample came with metadata listing a de-identified subject ID, COVID-19 status, age in years and sex. Where HLA class I and class II types were available, the types were taken from metadata supplied by the sample provider, not from assay-based typing. Samples came from the ongoing ImmuneRACE study (first 160 participants) plus 1,254 subjects from 6 global collaborators. A freely available public database, intended as a resource for researchers studying the immune response to SARS-CoV-2, is where the repertoires were released. The dataset comprised deeply sampled blood TCRbeta repertoires from subjects exposed to, actively infected with, or recovered from COVID-19.

Overall study results and their limits: The quantity of clinical and demographic metadata differed by source and by participant and was supplied without curation.

TCRbeta CDR3 regions were amplified from genomic DNA by means of the immunoSEQ Assay, a bias-controlled multiplex PCR. The paper's data handling went like this. The number of nucleated cells in each sample was estimated from the amplification of reference gene primers within the assay. Sequence reads were collapsed and filtered to measure the absolute abundance of every unique TCRbeta CDR3 rearrangement. Productive Simpson clonality was computed per sample as the square root of Simpson's diversity index over productive rearrangements. TCRdb re-hosts the immuneACCESS table, in-frame sequences only. Its copies lack some clones; in the studies checked, an unresolved V gene accounts for under half of them, and the cause for the rest is not known. The V and J calls and the clone size are those of that table, but D and trimming were determined from the DNA. For this sample the table gives tens of thousands of clones, of which more than 75% were detected only once. The ten largest account for about 8.7% of the sample.

The collaborating institutions used their own protocols to collect whole blood in K2EDTA tubes. Collaborator samples were shipped for TCRbeta analysis as frozen whole blood, isolated PBMCs, or DNA extracted from either sample type. Concerning this clone: No antigen is known for it. No clone much larger than this one lies a single base away; base qualities are absent.

The CDR3 starts with the cysteine, ends with the phenylalanine, and has 16 residues. Only the CDR3 portion is preserved as DNA: 48 bases, with reading frame beginning at the first base. Deletion took 8 bases off V and 7 bases off J, with a span of 21 bases between the germline ends. CDR1 and CDR2 were assigned from the germline V gene (reference sequence) as LNHDA and SQIVND. The sequence is built from TRBV19 and TRBJ1-6, with no confident D gene call. This receptor was obtained from a man in his 70s with active or convalescent COVID-19. Sequencing was performed on peripheral blood. The nucleotides are TGTGCCAGTGGCTTAGCCTCGGGGAATAGAAATTCACCCCTCCACTTT. Its translation reads: CASGLASGNRNSPLHF.